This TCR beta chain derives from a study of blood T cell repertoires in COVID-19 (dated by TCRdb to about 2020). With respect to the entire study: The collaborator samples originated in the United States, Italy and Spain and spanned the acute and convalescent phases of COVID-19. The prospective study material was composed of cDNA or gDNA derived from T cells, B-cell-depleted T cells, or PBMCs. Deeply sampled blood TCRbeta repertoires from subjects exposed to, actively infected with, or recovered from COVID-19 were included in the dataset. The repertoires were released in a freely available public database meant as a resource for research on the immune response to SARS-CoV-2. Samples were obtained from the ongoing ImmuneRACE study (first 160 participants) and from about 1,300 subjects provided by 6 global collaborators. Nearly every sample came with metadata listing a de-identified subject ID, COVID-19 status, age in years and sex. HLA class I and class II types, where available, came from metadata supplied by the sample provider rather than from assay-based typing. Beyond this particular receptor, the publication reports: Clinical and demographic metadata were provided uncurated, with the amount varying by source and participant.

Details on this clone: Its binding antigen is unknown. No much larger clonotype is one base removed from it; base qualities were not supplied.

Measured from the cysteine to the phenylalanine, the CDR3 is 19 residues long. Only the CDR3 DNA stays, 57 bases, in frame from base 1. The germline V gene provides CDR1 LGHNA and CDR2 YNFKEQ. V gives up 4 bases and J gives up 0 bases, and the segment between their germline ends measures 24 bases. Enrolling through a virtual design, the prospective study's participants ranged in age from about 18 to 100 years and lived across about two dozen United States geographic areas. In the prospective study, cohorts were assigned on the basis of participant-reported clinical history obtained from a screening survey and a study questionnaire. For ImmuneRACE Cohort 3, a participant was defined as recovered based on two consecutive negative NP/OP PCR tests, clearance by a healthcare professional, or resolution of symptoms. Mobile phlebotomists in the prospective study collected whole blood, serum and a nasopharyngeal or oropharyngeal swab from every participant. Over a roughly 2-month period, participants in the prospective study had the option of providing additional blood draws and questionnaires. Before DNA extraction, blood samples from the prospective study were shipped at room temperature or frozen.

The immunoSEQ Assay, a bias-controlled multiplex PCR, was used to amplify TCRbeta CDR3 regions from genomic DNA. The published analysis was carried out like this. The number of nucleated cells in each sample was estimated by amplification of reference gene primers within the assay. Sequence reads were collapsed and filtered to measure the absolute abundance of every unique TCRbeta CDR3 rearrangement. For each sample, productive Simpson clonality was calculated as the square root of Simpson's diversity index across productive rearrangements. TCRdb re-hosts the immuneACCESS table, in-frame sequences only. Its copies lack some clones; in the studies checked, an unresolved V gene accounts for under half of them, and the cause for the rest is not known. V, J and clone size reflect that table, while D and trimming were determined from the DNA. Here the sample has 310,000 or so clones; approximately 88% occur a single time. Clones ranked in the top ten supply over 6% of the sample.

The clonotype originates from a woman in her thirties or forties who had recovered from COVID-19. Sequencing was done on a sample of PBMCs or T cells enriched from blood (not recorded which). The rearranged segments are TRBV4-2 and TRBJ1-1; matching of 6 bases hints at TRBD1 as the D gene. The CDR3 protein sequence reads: CASSPRGGGRGLMNTEAFF. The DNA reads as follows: TGTGCCAGCAGCCCAAGGGGAGGGGGACGGGGGCTAATGAACACTGAAGCTTTCTTT.